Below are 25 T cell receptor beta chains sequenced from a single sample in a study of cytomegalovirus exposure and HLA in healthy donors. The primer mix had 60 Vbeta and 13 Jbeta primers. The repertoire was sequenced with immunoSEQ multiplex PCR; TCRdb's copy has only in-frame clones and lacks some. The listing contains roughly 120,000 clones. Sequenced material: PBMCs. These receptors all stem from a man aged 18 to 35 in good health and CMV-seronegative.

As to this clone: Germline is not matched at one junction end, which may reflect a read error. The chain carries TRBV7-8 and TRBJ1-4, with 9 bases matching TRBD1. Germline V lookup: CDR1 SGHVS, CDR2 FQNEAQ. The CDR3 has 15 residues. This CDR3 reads CATSRDRVVNEKLFF. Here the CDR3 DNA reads TGTGCCACCAGCCGGGACAGGGTGGTTAATGAAAAACTGTTTTTT.

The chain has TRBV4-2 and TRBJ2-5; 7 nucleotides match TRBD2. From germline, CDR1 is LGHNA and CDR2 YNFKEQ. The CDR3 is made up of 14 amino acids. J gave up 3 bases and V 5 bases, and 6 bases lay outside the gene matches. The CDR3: CASSVGLAEETQYF. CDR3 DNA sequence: TGTGCCAGCAGCGTTGGGCTAGCGGAAGAGACCCAGTACTTC.

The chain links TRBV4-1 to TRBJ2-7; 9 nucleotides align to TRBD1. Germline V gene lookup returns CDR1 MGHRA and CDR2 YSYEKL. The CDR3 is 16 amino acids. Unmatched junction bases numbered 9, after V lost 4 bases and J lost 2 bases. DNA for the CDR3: TGCGCCAGCAGCCCACCCCCCCGACAGGGGGCCTACGAGCAGTACTTC. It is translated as CASSPPPRQGAYEQYF.

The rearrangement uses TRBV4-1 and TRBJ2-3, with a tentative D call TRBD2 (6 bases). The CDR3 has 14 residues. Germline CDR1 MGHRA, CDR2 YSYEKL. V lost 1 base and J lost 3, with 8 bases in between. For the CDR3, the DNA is TGCGCCAGCAGCCAAGGGGCGGGGACAGATACGCAGTATTTT. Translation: CASSQGAGTDTQYF.

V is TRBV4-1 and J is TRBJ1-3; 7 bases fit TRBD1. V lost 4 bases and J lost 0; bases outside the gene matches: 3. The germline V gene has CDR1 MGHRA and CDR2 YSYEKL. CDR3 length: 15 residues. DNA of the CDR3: TGCGCCAGCAGCCTCACAGGGGCCTCTGGAAACACCATATATTTT. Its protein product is CASSLTGASGNTIYF.

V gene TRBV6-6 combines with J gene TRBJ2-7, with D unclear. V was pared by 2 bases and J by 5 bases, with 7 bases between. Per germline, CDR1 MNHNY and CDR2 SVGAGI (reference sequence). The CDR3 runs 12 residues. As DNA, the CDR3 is TGTGCCAGCAGTTACGTCCGAGACGAGCAGTACTTC. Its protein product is CASSYVRDEQYF.

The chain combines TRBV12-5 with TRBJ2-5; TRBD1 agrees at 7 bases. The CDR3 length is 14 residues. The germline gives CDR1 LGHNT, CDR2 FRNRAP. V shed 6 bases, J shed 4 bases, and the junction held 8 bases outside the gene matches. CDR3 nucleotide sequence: TGTGCTAGTGGCCGGACAGGAGGTGGAGAGACCCAGTACTTC. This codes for CASGRTGGGETQYF.

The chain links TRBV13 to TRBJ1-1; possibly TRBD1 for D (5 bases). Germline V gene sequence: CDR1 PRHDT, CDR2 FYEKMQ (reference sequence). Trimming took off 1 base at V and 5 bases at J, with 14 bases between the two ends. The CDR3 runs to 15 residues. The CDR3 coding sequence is TGTGCCAGCAGCTTAGCCGGAATGGGGGGGACTGAAGCTTTCTTT. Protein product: CASSLAGMGGTEAFF.

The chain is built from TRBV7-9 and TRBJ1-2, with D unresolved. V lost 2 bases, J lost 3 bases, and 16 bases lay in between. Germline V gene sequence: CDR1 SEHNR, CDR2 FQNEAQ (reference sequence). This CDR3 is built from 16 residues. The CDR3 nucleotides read TGTGCCAGCAGCTTAATAGGCGGCGCCTCTCACTATGGCTACACCTTC. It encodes CASSLIGGASHYGYTF. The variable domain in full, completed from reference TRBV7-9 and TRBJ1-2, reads DTGVSQNPRHKITKRGQNVTFRCDPISEHNRLYWYRQTLGQGPEFLTYFQNEAQLEKSRLLSDRFSAERPKGSFSTLEIQRTEQGDSAMYLCASSLIGGASHYGYTFGSGTRLTVV.

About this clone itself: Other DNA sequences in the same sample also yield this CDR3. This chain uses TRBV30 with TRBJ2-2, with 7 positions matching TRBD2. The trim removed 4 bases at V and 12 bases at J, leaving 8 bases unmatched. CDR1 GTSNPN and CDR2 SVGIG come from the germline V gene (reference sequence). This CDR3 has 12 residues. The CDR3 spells CAWKYGAGKLFF. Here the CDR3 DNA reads TGTGCCTGGAAGTATGGAGCGGGGAAGCTGTTTTTT.

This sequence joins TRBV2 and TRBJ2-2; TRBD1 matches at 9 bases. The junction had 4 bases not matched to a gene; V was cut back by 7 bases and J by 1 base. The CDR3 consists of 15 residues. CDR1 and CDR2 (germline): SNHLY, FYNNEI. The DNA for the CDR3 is TGTGCCAGCAACCGACAGGGGGTGAACACCGGGGAGCTGTTTTTT. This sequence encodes CASNRQGVNTGELFF.

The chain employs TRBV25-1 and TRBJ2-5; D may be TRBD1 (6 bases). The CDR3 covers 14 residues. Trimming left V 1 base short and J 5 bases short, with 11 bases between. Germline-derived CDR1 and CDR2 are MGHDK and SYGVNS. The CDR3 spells CASSEFSRGETQYF. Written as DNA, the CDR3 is TGTGCCAGCAGTGAATTCAGCAGGGGCGAGACCCAGTACTTC.

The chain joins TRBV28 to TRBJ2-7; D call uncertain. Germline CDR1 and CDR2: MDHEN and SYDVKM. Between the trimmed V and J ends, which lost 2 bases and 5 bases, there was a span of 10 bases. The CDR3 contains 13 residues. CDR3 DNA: TGTGCCAGCAGTTTACCCAGTGTCGACGAGCAGTACTTC. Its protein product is CASSLPSVDEQYF.

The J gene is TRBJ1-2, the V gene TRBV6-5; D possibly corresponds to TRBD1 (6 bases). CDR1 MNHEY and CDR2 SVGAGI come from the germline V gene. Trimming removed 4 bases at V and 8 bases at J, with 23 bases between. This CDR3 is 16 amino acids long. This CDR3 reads CASSSRQQGGVRGYTF. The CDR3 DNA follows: TGTGCCAGCAGTTCCCGCCAACAAGGGGGTGTTCGAGGCTACACCTTC.

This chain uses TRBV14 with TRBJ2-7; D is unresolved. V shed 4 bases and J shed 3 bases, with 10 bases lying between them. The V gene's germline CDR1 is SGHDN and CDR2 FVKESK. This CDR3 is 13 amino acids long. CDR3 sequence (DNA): TGTGCCAGCAGCCCCCGACCGGGCTACGAGCAGTACTTC. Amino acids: CASSPRPGYEQYF.

CDR3 DNA: TGTGCCACCAGCAGCCTAGGGGGCTTAGATACGCAGTATTTT. This codes for CATSSLGGLDTQYF. This chain links TRBV15 with TRBJ2-3; TRBD1 aligns across 7 bases. V lost 3 bases, J lost 5 bases, and 5 bases stayed unmatched. Per the germline V gene, CDR1 is LNHNV and CDR2 is YYDKDF (reference sequence). This CDR3 spans 14 amino acids. Full variable domain (outside the CDR3, taken from reference TRBV15 and TRBJ2-3): DAMVIQNPRYQVTQFGKPVTLSCSQTLNHNVMYWYQQKSSQAPKLLFHYYDKDFNNEADTPDNFQSRRPNTSFCFLDIRSPGLGDTAMYLCATSSLGGLDTQYFGPGTRLTVL.

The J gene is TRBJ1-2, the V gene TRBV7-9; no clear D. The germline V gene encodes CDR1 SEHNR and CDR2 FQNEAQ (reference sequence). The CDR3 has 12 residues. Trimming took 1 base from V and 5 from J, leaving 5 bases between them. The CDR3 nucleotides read TGTGCCAGCAGCTTAGGGCTTTATGGCTACACCTTC. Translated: CASSLGLYGYTF.

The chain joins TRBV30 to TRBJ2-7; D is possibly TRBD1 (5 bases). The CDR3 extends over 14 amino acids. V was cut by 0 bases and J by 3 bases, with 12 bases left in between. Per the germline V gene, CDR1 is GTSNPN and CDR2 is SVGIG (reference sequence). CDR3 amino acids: CAWSVPLDSYEQYF. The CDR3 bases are TGTGCCTGGAGTGTACCCCTAGACAGCTACGAGCAGTACTTC.

CDR3 region: CASSTTARIGSPLHF. The CDR3 bases are TGTGCCAGCAGCACGACAGCCCGAATAGGATCACCCCTCCACTTT. The chain links TRBV28 to TRBJ1-6; tentatively, D is TRBD1 (5 bases). The CDR3 sequence is 15 residues long. V was clipped by 6 bases and J by 10 bases, with 19 bases between them. Germline V gene sequence: CDR1 MDHEN, CDR2 SYDVKM. The full variable domain, its missing parts supplied by reference TRBV28 and TRBJ1-6, is DVKVTQSSRYLVKRTGEKVFLECVQDMDHENMFWYRQDPGLGLRLIYFSYDVKMKEKGDIPEGYSVSREKKERFSLILESASTNQTSMYLCASSTTARIGSPLHFGNGTRLTVT.

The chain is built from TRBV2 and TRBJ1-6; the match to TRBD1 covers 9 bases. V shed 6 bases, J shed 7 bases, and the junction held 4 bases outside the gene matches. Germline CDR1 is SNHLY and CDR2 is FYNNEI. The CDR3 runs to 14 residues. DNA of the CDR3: TGTGCCAGCAGCGGGACAGGGAGAAATTCACCCCTCCACTTT. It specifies CASSGTGRNSPLHF.

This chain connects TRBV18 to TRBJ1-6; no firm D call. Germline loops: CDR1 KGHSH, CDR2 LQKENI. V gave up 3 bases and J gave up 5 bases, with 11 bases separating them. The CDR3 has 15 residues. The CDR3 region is CASSPRGLDNSPLHF. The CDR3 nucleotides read TGTGCCAGCTCACCGCGGGGTTTAGATAATTCACCCCTCCACTTT. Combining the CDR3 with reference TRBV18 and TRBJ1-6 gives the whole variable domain NAGVMQNPRHLVRRRGQEARLRCSPMKGHSHVYWYRQLPEEGLKFMVYLQKENIIDESGMPKERFSAEFPKEGPSILRIQQVVRGDSAAYFCASSPRGLDNSPLHFGNGTRLTVT.

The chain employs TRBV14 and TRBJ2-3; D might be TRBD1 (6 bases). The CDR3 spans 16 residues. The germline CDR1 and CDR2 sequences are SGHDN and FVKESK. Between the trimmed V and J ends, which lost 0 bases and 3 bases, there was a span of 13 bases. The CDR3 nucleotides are TGTGCCAGCAGCCAAGAAGGGCAGGGGAGAACAGATACGCAGTATTTT. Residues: CASSQEGQGRTDTQYF.

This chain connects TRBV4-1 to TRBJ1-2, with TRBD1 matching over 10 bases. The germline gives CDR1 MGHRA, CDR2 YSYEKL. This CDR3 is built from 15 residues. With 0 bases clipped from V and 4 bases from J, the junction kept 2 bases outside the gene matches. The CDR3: CASSQDGTGVYGYTF. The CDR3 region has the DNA TGCGCCAGCAGCCAAGATGGGACAGGGGTCTATGGCTACACCTTC.

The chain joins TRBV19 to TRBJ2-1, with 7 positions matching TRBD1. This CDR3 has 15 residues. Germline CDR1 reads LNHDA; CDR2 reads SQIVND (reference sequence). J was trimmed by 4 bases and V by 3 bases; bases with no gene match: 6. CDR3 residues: CASSIYGTEYNEQFF. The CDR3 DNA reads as TGTGCCAGTAGTATCTACGGGACAGAGTACAATGAGCAGTTCTTC.

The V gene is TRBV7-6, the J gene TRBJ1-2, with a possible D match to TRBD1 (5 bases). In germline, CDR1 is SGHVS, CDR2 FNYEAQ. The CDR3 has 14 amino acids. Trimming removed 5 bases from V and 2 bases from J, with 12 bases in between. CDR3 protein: CASSRGTANYGYTF. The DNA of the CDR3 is TGTGCCAGCAGCCGCGGGACCGCAAACTATGGCTACACCTTC.